The 30 T cell receptor beta chains below all came from one sample that was sequenced in a study of graft-versus-host responses after intestinal transplantation (dated by TCRdb to about 2021). What this sample's time point label stands for: cells obtained before transplantation from donor or recipient. Libraries were constructed by the immunoSEQ multiplex PCR assay. TCRdb provides this immuneACCESS table in a form limited to in-frame rearrangements. Some clones are lacking; in checked studies, under half of them reflect an unresolved V gene, and why the rest are absent is not known. For this sample there are approximately 130,000 clones; approximately 94% appear just once. Jointly, the top ten make up roughly 0.16% of the sample. No antigen has been assigned to these receptors. The sequenced sample was unstimulated CD4+ T cells sorted from spleen or lymph node cells, obtained before intestinal transplant. These receptors were taken from a human donor who received an intestinal transplant.

V is TRBV19 and J is TRBJ1-5, with D perhaps TRBD1 (6 bases). The germline gives CDR1 LNHDA, CDR2 SQIVND (reference sequence). Trimming removed 3 bases at V and 6 bases at J, with 9 bases between. The CDR3 covers 13 residues. CDR3 in DNA: TGTGCCAGTAGTATCAGGGGAGGTCAGCCCCAGCATTTT. Translated, it gives CASSIRGGQPQHF. Together with reference TRBV19 and TRBJ1-5, the CDR3 gives the full variable domain: DGGITQSPKYLFRKEGQNVTLSCEQNLNHDAMYWYRQDPGQGLRLIYYSQIVNDFQKGDIAEGYSVSREKKESFPLTVTSAQKNPTAFYLCASSIRGGQPQHFGDGTRLSIL.

The genes are TRBV5-6 and TRBJ1-2; 7 bases map to TRBD1. CDR1 and CDR2 (germline): SGHDT, YYEEEE. This CDR3 contains 15 residues. The V and J ends lost 4 bases and 1 base, in that order; junction bases with no gene match: 7. The DNA of the CDR3 is TGTGCCAGCAGCCGCCTAACAGGGGATAACTATGGCTACACCTTC. It encodes CASSRLTGDNYGYTF.

On this clone itself: Other DNA sequences in the same sample also yield this CDR3. The gene calls are TRBV7-9 and TRBJ1-6; D is perhaps TRBD1 (5 bases). This CDR3 is 17 amino acids long. V was pared by 3 bases and J by 6 bases, with 18 bases between. Looked up from germline, CDR1 is SEHNR and CDR2 is FQNEAQ (reference sequence). CDR3 loop: CASSLGLAGVGNSPLHF. CDR3 DNA: TGTGCCAGCAGCTTGGGGTTAGCGGGGGTCGGTAATTCACCCCTCCACTTT.

The chain carries TRBV11-2 and TRBJ2-1, with a weak D call TRBD1 (6 bases). CDR1 and CDR2 from the germline V gene are SGHAT and FQNNGV. Trimming stripped 7 bases from V and 0 bases from J, with 10 bases between. CDR3 size: 14 residues. CDR3 loop: CASTGETSYNEQFF. The CDR3 bases are TGTGCCAGCACAGGGGAAACCTCCTACAATGAGCAGTTCTTC.

The rearrangement joins TRBV7-2 to TRBJ2-5; D unclear. Trimming cost V 4 bases and J 2 bases, with 2 bases left between them. CDR3 size: 11 residues. Germline loops: CDR1 SGHTA, CDR2 FQGNSA. For the CDR3, the DNA is TGTGCCAGCAGCTATCAAGAGACCCAGTACTTC. This gives the protein CASSYQETQYF.

This clone was seen just once. This sequence joins TRBV7-9 and TRBJ1-2; tentative D call: TRBD1 (5 bases). With 5 bases removed from V and 4 bases from J, the gap between germline ends came to 17 bases. Germline CDR1 reads SEHNR; CDR2 reads FQNEAQ (reference sequence). This CDR3 comprises 15 residues. The CDR3 reads CASSRGQGFSYGYTF. The DNA of the CDR3 is TGTGCCAGCAGCCGTGGACAAGGCTTTAGCTATGGCTACACCTTC.

The chain carries TRBV5-1 and TRBJ2-3; 10 positions agree with TRBD1. The CDR3 has 16 residues. With V trimmed by 3 bases and J by 5 bases, 9 bases remained unmatched. CDR1 is SGHRS and CDR2 is YFSETQ in the germline V gene. DNA for the CDR3: TGCGCCAGCAGCTCCACCTCCGGGACAGGGGTAGATACGCAGTATTTT. It codes for CASSSTSGTGVDTQYF.

V and J are TRBV5-8 and TRBJ1-1, with 7 bases aligning to TRBD1. This CDR3 comprises 14 residues. Germline values: CDR1 SGHTS, CDR2 YDEGEE. With 2 bases clipped from V and 9 bases from J, the junction kept 10 bases outside the gene matches. The CDR3 bases are TGTGCCAGCAGCTTCGGACAGGTACCCTGGAAAGCTTTCTTT. Translating it yields CASSFGQVPWKAFF.

This clone was detected a few times. This sequence joins TRBV11-3 and TRBJ2-3; TRBD2 agrees at 7 bases. The trim removed 2 bases at V and 1 base at J, leaving 3 bases unmatched. From germline, CDR1 is SGHNT and CDR2 YENEEA. CDR3 size: 15 residues. The CDR3 nucleotides are TGTGCCAGCAGCTTAACGGGGGGACGCACAGATACGCAGTATTTT. This translates into CASSLTGGRTDTQYF.

The chain couples TRBV7-9 to TRBJ1-2; D possibly corresponds to TRBD1 (5 bases). The germline V gene has CDR1 SEHNR and CDR2 FQNEAQ (reference sequence). This CDR3 comprises 13 residues. Trimming took off 4 bases at V and 8 bases at J, with 14 bases between the two ends. The CDR3 loop is CASSSREAQGYTF. CDR3 bases: TGTGCCAGCAGCTCCAGGGAGGCGCAGGGCTACACCTTC. The whole variable domain, filled in from reference TRBV7-9 and TRBJ1-2, reads DTGVSQNPRHKITKRGQNVTFRCDPISEHNRLYWYRQTLGQGPEFLTYFQNEAQLEKSRLLSDRFSAERPKGSFSTLEIQRTEQGDSAMYLCASSSREAQGYTFGSGTRLTVV.

This clone was recorded once. The rearrangement links TRBV10-3 to TRBJ2-1, with TRBD2 identical over 7 bases. This CDR3 is 13 amino acids long. Germline V CDR1 and CDR2: ENHRY, SYGVKD. The V gene end was trimmed by 11 bases and the J gene end by 4 bases; junction bases not matched to a gene: 8. The chain's CDR3 is CASGGGGYNEQFF. The CDR3 DNA is TGTGCCTCAGGTGGGGGGGGATACAATGAGCAGTTCTTC.

This sequence joins TRBV5-4 and TRBJ2-7; no clear D gene. V lost 2 bases and J 7 bases, leaving 13 bases between the germline ends. The germline V gene has CDR1 SGHNT and CDR2 YYREEE (reference sequence). The CDR3 runs to 13 residues. The CDR3 DNA reads as TGTGCCAGCAGCTTAGCGATCGGTCGTGAGCAGTACTTC. The encoded protein is CASSLAIGREQYF.

Turning to this clone: One junction end disagrees with the germline gene, perhaps due to a read error. V and J are TRBV15 and TRBJ1-5; D possibly corresponds to TRBD1 (6 bases). Germline-derived CDR1 and CDR2 are LNHNV and YYDKDF (reference sequence). The CDR3 loop spans 17 amino acids. The CDR3 bases are TGTGCCACCAGCCGAGAGGGGAGAGGAGGGGGTAATCAGCCCCAGCATTTT. It yields the protein CATSREGRGGGNQPQHF.

This clone was seen just once. This chain uses TRBV4-1 with TRBJ2-7; D is unresolved. The V end was cut by 0 bases, the J end by 5 bases, with 20 bases between. The CDR3 runs 17 residues. Germline V gives CDR1 MGHRA, CDR2 YSYEKL. For the CDR3, the DNA is TGCGCCAGCAGCCAAGAGGGCTATGAAAGGGTCGTACACGAGCAGTACTTC. It yields the protein CASSQEGYERVVHEQYF.

The CDR3 reads CASSLAKSGANSPLHF. CDR3 nucleotide sequence: TGCGCCAGCAGCTTGGCTAAGAGTGGGGCAAATTCACCCCTCCACTTT. This chain uses TRBV5-1 with TRBJ1-6; D perhaps matches TRBD1 (5 bases). CDR1 is SGHRS, CDR2 YFSETQ, per germline. This CDR3 is built from 16 residues. The V end was cut by 0 bases, the J end by 7 bases, with 14 bases between.

V gene TRBV5-1 combines with J gene TRBJ1-3; D is unresolved. The CDR3 is 16 residues long. The V and J ends lost 0 bases and 2 bases respectively, with 12 bases between them. CDR1 is SGHRS, CDR2 YFSETQ, per germline. In nucleotides, the CDR3 is TGCGCCAGCAGCTTGGCTCTCCTGGACGCTGGAAACACCATATATTTT. It translates to CASSLALLDAGNTIYF.

This sequence joins TRBV15 and TRBJ1-4; the match to TRBD1 covers 7 bases. With 0 bases clipped from V and 5 bases from J, the junction kept 3 bases outside the gene matches. The CDR3 is 15 residues long. In germline, CDR1 is LNHNV, CDR2 YYDKDF (reference sequence). DNA for the CDR3: TGTGCCACCAGCAGAGATCCGGACAGGAATGAAAAACTGTTTTTT. As protein: CATSRDPDRNEKLFF. Looking up the rest from reference TRBV15 and TRBJ1-4 gives the full variable domain: DAMVIQNPRYQVTQFGKPVTLSCSQTLNHNVMYWYQQKSSQAPKLLFHYYDKDFNNEADTPDNFQSRRPNTSFCFLDIRSPGLGDTAMYLCATSRDPDRNEKLFFGSGTQLSVL.

This clone occurred a few times. The rearrangement uses TRBV7-2 and TRBJ2-7; D remains ambiguous. This CDR3 comprises 11 residues. CDR1 is SGHTA and CDR2 is FQGNSA in the germline V gene. With 5 bases removed from V and 6 bases from J, the gap between germline ends came to 8 bases. The CDR3 bases are TGTGCCAGCAGCATTACCTCCGAGCAGTACTTC. Translation gives CASSITSEQYF.

J is TRBJ1-1 and V is TRBV6-5; 8 bases match TRBD1. The CDR3 has 14 amino acids. Germline V gene lookup returns CDR1 MNHEY and CDR2 SVGAGI. J was trimmed by 4 bases and V by 5 bases; bases with no gene match: 6. CDR3 nucleotides: TGTGCCAGCAGTGATCAGGGGGCGCGCACTGAAGCTTTCTTT. Encoded protein: CASSDQGARTEAFF.

The rearrangement joins TRBV6-5 to TRBJ1-1; the D is unclear. This CDR3 spans 14 amino acids. V was cut by 0 bases and J by 11 bases, with 16 bases left in between. Germline loops: CDR1 MNHEY, CDR2 SVGAGI. The CDR3, as DNA: TGTGCCAGCAGTTACTCCGGCGGGCATTTAAGGGCTTTCTTT. It yields the protein CASSYSGGHLRAFF.

As to this clone: The junction shows a germline mismatch at one end, possibly a read error. V usage is TRBV19 and J usage is TRBJ2-3; D is perhaps TRBD1 (5 bases). This CDR3 spans 15 amino acids. The germline CDR1 and CDR2 sequences are LNHDA and SQIVND (reference sequence). The CDR3 is CASSQITGSTGTQYF. The CDR3 bases are TGTGCCAGTAGCCAAATAACAGGTTCCACAGGTACGCAGTATTTT.

The CDR3 loop reads CASSDSPISPYGYTF. Here the CDR3 DNA reads TGTGCCAGCAGTGACAGCCCAATCTCCCCATATGGCTACACCTTC. The chain uses TRBV6-1 and TRBJ1-2, with D unclear. Looked up from germline, CDR1 is MNHNS and CDR2 is SASEGT. V dropped 3 bases and J dropped 5 bases, with 16 bases sitting between them. There are 15 residues in the CDR3.

As DNA, the CDR3 is TGCGCCAGCAGCTTAGAGGTCCGTACGAACACTGAAGCTTTCTTT. Translating gives CASSLEVRTNTEAFF. The chain has TRBV5-1 and TRBJ1-1; D ambiguous. The V gene lost 2 bases and the J gene lost 1 base, with 12 bases spanning the gap. CDR1 is SGHRS, CDR2 YFSETQ, per germline. This CDR3 spans 15 amino acids.

The chain uses TRBV7-7 and TRBJ2-2; D perhaps matches TRBD1 (6 bases). Germline-derived CDR1 and CDR2 are SSHAT and FNYEAQ (reference sequence). Trimming took 9 bases from V and 1 from J, leaving 18 bases between them. The CDR3 loop spans 16 amino acids. DNA for the CDR3: TGTGCCAGTGCGCAGAGTTTGGACAGGAACACCGGGGAGCTGTTTTTT. Protein product: CASAQSLDRNTGELFF.

The V and J genes are TRBV11-1 and TRBJ1-4; 8 nucleotides line up with TRBD1. Trimming at V came to 8 bases and at J to 8 bases, leaving 13 bases not matched to a gene. The CDR3 length is 15 residues. Germline CDR1 reads SGHAT; CDR2 reads FQDESV (reference sequence). The CDR3 here is CASSEISRTGEKLFF. CDR3 in DNA: TGTGCCAGCTCGGAAATATCCCGGACAGGGGAAAAACTGTTTTTT.

CDR3 in amino acids: CASSEVAGAGTQYF. In DNA, the CDR3 is TGTGCCAGCAGTGAAGTGGCGGGGGCAGGGACCCAGTACTTC. The V call is TRBV2, the J call TRBJ2-5, with a possible D match to TRBD2 (7 bases). V was clipped by 1 base and J by 7 bases, with 13 bases between them. CDR1 and CDR2 (germline): SNHLY, FYNNEI. The CDR3 sequence is 14 residues long.

The chain recombines TRBV5-1 with TRBJ1-5, with D perhaps TRBD1 (6 bases). The CDR3 totals 14 residues. V lost 0 bases and J 2 bases, leaving 6 bases between the germline ends. From germline, CDR1 is SGHRS and CDR2 YFSETQ. The CDR3 loop reads CASSLAGGNQPQHF. Here the CDR3 DNA reads TGCGCCAGCAGCTTGGCAGGGGGCAATCAGCCCCAGCATTTT. The entire variable domain, with the rest obtained from reference TRBV5-1 and TRBJ1-5, is as follows: KAGVTQTPRYLIKTRGQQVTLSCSPISGHRSVSWYQQTPGQGLQFLFEYFSETQRNKGNFPGRFSGRQFSNSRSEMNVSTLELGDSALYLCASSLAGGNQPQHFGDGTRLSIL.

The rearrangement joins TRBV6-5 to TRBJ2-5; the match to TRBD1 covers 9 bases. Germline values: CDR1 MNHEY, CDR2 SVGAGI. V was clipped by 10 bases and J by 0 bases; unmatched bases: 6. The CDR3 length is 14 residues. CDR3 in amino acids: CATRQGVYQETQYF. DNA of the CDR3: TGTGCCACCCGACAGGGGGTGTACCAAGAGACCCAGTACTTC.

This clone was seen once. This chain links TRBV21-1 with TRBJ1-1; the tabulated D call, TRBD1, remains unverified against the DNA. TRBV21-1 is marked as a pseudogene. The CDR3 runs 17 residues. CDR3 sequence (DNA): TGTGCCAGCAGCACCCACAAAGACAGGGGATGGAACACTGAAGCTTTCTTT. Translation gives CASSTHKDRGWNTEAFF.

The V gene is TRBV4-2, the J gene TRBJ2-3; the D gene is possibly TRBD2 (6 bases). The germline V gene has CDR1 LGHNA and CDR2 YNFKEQ. V was cut by 1 base and J by 0 bases, with 17 bases left in between. The CDR3 is made up of 18 amino acids. The CDR3 DNA reads as TGTGCCAGCAGCCAAGTAGGTCAGCGGGCGGGCAGCACAGATACGCAGTATTTT. This codes for CASSQVGQRAGSTDTQYF.